One sample yielded the 25 T cell receptor beta chains listed below, sequenced in a study of blood T cell repertoires in COVID-19. Profiled with immunoSEQ multiplex PCR; TCRdb holds only in-frame clones, not every one. Among 200,000 to 250,000 clones listed, approximately 83% were seen once. The sample consisted of peripheral blood. The receptors stem from a man between 25 and 39 years old who had recovered from COVID-19.

CDR3 nucleotide sequence: TGTGCCAGCAGTGAATTAGGCGGGGGAGACACCGGGGAGCTGTTTTTT. Encoded protein: CASSELGGGDTGELFF. The gene calls are TRBV2 and TRBJ2-2, with 7 bases identical to TRBD2. V shed 2 bases and J 3 bases; nucleotides not matched to a gene: 6. Germline values: CDR1 SNHLY, CDR2 FYNNEI. The CDR3 loop spans 16 amino acids.

The chain carries TRBV13 and TRBJ1-2, with TRBD1 identical over 10 bases. The length of the CDR3 is 13 residues. Losses at the gene ends were 6 bases for V and 8 bases for J; bases not matched to a gene: 6. Germline CDR1 reads PRHDT; CDR2 reads FYEKMQ (reference sequence). The CDR3 is CASSSGTGDGYTF. In DNA form, the CDR3 reads TGTGCCAGCAGTTCCGGGACAGGGGACGGCTACACCTTC.

The chain has TRBV7-9 and TRBJ2-5; 8 bases are a match to TRBD2. Germline CDR1 SEHNR, CDR2 FQNEAQ (reference sequence). This CDR3 region has 16 residues. Germline trimming cut 5 bases from V and 2 bases from J; bases unmatched to any gene: 10. The CDR3 reads CASSLHGRVSQETQYF. The CDR3 DNA is TGTGCCAGCAGCCTTCACGGGAGGGTCTCACAAGAGACCCAGTACTTC. The variable domain in full, with the rest retrieved from reference TRBV7-9 and TRBJ2-5, is DTGVSQNPRHKITKRGQNVTFRCDPISEHNRLYWYRQTLGQGPEFLTYFQNEAQLEKSRLLSDRFSAERPKGSFSTLEIQRTEQGDSAMYLCASSLHGRVSQETQYFGPGTRLLVL.

The genes are TRBV18 and TRBJ2-1, with 8 bases lining up with TRBD2. V shed 1 base and J 5 bases; nucleotides not matched to a gene: 1. CDR1 and CDR2 from the germline V gene are KGHSH and LQKENI. This CDR3 comprises 14 residues. Here the CDR3 reads CASSPLRGDNEQFF. The CDR3 coding sequence is TGTGCCAGCTCACCACTGCGGGGGGACAATGAGCAGTTCTTC.

As regards this clone: One end of the junction does not line up with germline, which may come from a read error. The J gene is TRBJ2-7, the V gene TRBV5-1; D may be TRBD1 (6 bases). This CDR3 contains 16 residues. Germline CDR1 and CDR2: SGHRS and YFSETQ. The DNA of the CDR3 is TGCGCCAGCAGCTTGGGGGGGCCGGAGCGTTCCTCCGAGCAGTACTTC. This codes for CASSLGGPERSSEQYF.

In its sample, this clone was seen once. The gene calls are TRBV2 and TRBJ2-5, with D unclear. The CDR3 is 14 residues long. V was clipped by 4 bases and J by 1 base, with 10 bases between them. The germline CDR1 and CDR2 sequences are SNHLY and FYNNEI. The CDR3 spells CASSVEILQETQYF. For the CDR3, the DNA is TGTGCCAGCAGTGTTGAGATACTCCAAGAGACCCAGTACTTC.

This clone was seen ten or more times. This chain links TRBV6-4 with TRBJ2-3, with 8 nucleotides matching TRBD2. This CDR3 is 17 amino acids long. CDR1 MRHNA and CDR2 SNTAGT come from the germline V gene. V shed 0 bases and J 4 bases; nucleotides not matched to a gene: 9. This CDR3 is CASSDSRGGGTSDTQYF. The CDR3 region has the DNA TGTGCCAGCAGTGACTCCCGTGGCGGGGGGACATCAGATACGCAGTATTTT.

The chain combines TRBV4-1 with TRBJ2-7, with D possibly being TRBD2 (5 bases). CDR3 length: 13 residues. Trimming removed 0 bases at V and 6 bases at J, with 9 bases between. Looked up from germline, CDR1 is MGHRA and CDR2 is YSYEKL. The CDR3 nucleotides are TGCGCCAGCAGCCAAGAAACTAGAGGCGAGCAGTACTTC. Amino acid sequence: CASSQETRGEQYF.

The V and J genes are TRBV7-8 and TRBJ1-2; no reliable D call. The CDR3 is 15 amino acids. Germline V gene sequence: CDR1 SGHVS, CDR2 FQNEAQ. V was cut by 2 bases and J by 1 base, with 11 bases left in between. The CDR3 bases are TGTGCCAGCAGCTTAACCCTGAGGGATAACTATGGCTACACCTTC. It yields the protein CASSLTLRDNYGYTF.

The chain couples TRBV14 to TRBJ2-1, with 11 bases that match TRBD1. Looked up from germline, CDR1 is SGHDN and CDR2 is FVKESK. Trimming cost V 4 bases and J 7 bases; bases outside gene matches: 3. The CDR3 spans 14 residues. This chain's CDR3 is CASSRWDRGNEQFF. The CDR3 region has the DNA TGTGCCAGCAGCCGATGGGACAGGGGGAATGAGCAGTTCTTC.

The rearrangement joins TRBV6-6 to TRBJ1-1; D is unclear. Between the trimmed V and J ends, which lost 10 bases and 7 bases, there was a span of 19 bases. Germline CDR1 is MNHNY and CDR2 is SVGAGI (reference sequence). The CDR3 runs 13 residues. CDR3 nucleotide sequence: TGTGCCACCAACCGGGTTTCGATCAGTGAAGCTTTCTTT. This codes for CATNRVSISEAFF.

The chain carries TRBV5-5 and TRBJ2-4; TRBD2 aligns across 8 bases. The CDR3 spans 15 residues. From germline, CDR1 is SGHKS and CDR2 YYEKEE (reference sequence). V shed 0 bases, J shed 7 bases, and the junction held 6 bases outside the gene matches. The CDR3 is CASSLVLAVPNIQYF. The DNA for the CDR3 is TGTGCCAGCAGCTTGGTACTAGCGGTACCCAACATTCAGTACTTC.

The chain couples TRBV7-2 to TRBJ2-1; 8 bases align to TRBD2. V was pared by 4 bases and J by 6 bases, with 5 bases of the junction left unmatched. CDR3 length equals 14 residues. In germline, CDR1 is SGHTA, CDR2 FQGNSA. CDR3 protein: CASSSGLAANEQFF. As DNA, the CDR3 is TGTGCCAGCAGCTCCGGACTAGCAGCCAATGAGCAGTTCTTC. Filled out from reference TRBV7-2 and TRBJ2-1, the complete variable domain reads GAGVSQSPSNKVTEKGKDVELRCDPISGHTALYWYRQSLGQGLEFLIYFQGNSAPDKSGLPSDRFSAERTGGSVSTLTIQRTQQEDSAVYLCASSSGLAANEQFFGPGTRLTVL.

This clone was found a few times. The gene calls are TRBV6-5 and TRBJ1-3; D is ambiguous. Germline V gene data show CDR1 as MNHEY and CDR2 as SVGAGI. CDR3 length equals 15 residues. V shed 6 bases and J shed 4 bases, with 16 bases lying between them. The CDR3, as DNA: TGTGCCAGCAGGCAGCTTCAGGTCCCCGGAAACACCATATATTTT. Protein product: CASRQLQVPGNTIYF.

CDR3 bases: TGTGCCAGCCACGAGGCCGGGACAGTAGGGGAGACCCAGTACTTC. This gives the protein CASHEAGTVGETQYF. The chain has TRBV6-5 and TRBJ2-5, with 7 bases aligning to TRBD1. Germline values: CDR1 MNHEY, CDR2 SVGAGI. After removal of 8 bases from V and 5 bases from J, the junction contained 14 bases not matched to a gene. The CDR3 sequence is 15 residues long.

The rearrangement links TRBV7-9 to TRBJ1-2; D not certain. The CDR3 contains 13 residues. The germline V gene has CDR1 SEHNR and CDR2 FQNEAQ (reference sequence). The ends were cut back, 4 bases at V and 7 bases at J, with 13 bases in the middle. CDR3 sequence: CASSSFGESGYTF. The CDR3, as DNA: TGTGCCAGCAGCTCATTCGGAGAAAGTGGCTACACCTTC.

This clone was found once. The V and J genes are TRBV4-1 and TRBJ2-3, with a tentative D call TRBD1 (7 bases). The CDR3 consists of 16 residues. Germline lookup yields CDR1 MGHRA and CDR2 YSYEKL. The ends were cut back, 0 bases at V and 0 bases at J, with 10 bases in the middle. The DNA for the CDR3 is TGCGCCAGCAGCCAAGAACCAGGGGGGAGCACAGATACGCAGTATTTT. This codes for CASSQEPGGSTDTQYF.

Concerning this clone: Germline is not matched at one junction end, which may reflect a read error. The chain couples TRBV6-5 to TRBJ2-1; 12 positions match TRBD1. Germline V gene sequence: CDR1 MNHEY, CDR2 SVGAGI. The CDR3 loop spans 14 amino acids. This CDR3 is CAIEPGQGAEEQFF. The DNA for the CDR3 is TGTGCCATCGAACCGGGACAGGGGGCGGAGGAGCAATTCTTC.

This clone has just one count. The junction departs from the called germline gene at one end, perhaps through a read error. The J gene is TRBJ1-4, the V gene TRBV19, with D uncertain. This CDR3 is 16 amino acids long. Germline-derived CDR1 and CDR2 are LNHDA and SQIVND (reference sequence). DNA for the CDR3: TGTGCCAATAGTCCAAACGCGGACCCCGGAGGCGAAAAACTGTTTTTT. Amino acids: CANSPNADPGGEKLFF.

V usage is TRBV12-5 and J usage is TRBJ2-3; D is possibly TRBD2 (7 bases). The ends were cut back, 0 bases at V and 6 bases at J, with 19 bases in the middle. The CDR3 has 17 residues. Germline values: CDR1 LGHNT, CDR2 FRNRAP. CDR3 region: CASGLVVSRGGPDTQYF. In nucleotides, the CDR3 is TGTGCTAGTGGTTTGGTAGTAAGTAGGGGGGGGCCGGATACGCAGTATTTT.

The rearrangement joins TRBV28 to TRBJ1-3, with 11 bases identical to TRBD1. The CDR3 covers 15 residues. With 6 bases clipped from V and 2 bases from J, the junction kept 3 bases outside the gene matches. Germline CDR1 and CDR2: MDHEN and SYDVKM. The CDR3: CASSRDRGAGNTIYF. For the CDR3, the DNA is TGTGCCAGCAGCCGGGACAGGGGGGCTGGAAACACCATATATTTT.

J is TRBJ2-3 and V is TRBV7-3; D not resolved. Looked up from germline, CDR1 is SGHTA and CDR2 is FQGTGA. There are 13 residues in the CDR3. Trimming cost V 5 bases and J 4 bases, with 10 bases left between them. In nucleotides, the CDR3 is TGTGCCAGCAGCCTGTCACGCGCAGATACGCAGTATTTT. Translated, it gives CASSLSRADTQYF. The full variable domain, rest sourced from reference TRBV7-3 and TRBJ2-3, is GAGVSQTPSNKVTEKGKYVELRCDPISGHTALYWYRQSLGQGPEFLIYFQGTGAADDSGLPNDRFFAVRPEGSVSTLKIQRTERGDSAVYLCASSLSRADTQYFGPGTRLTVL.

The chain links TRBV18 to TRBJ2-5; 8 bases fit TRBD1. Germline CDR1 KGHSH, CDR2 LQKENI. This CDR3 has 13 residues. Trimming took 2 bases from V and 4 from J; bases not matched to a gene: 0. The chain's CDR3 is CASSPGQGETQYF. The DNA of the CDR3 is TGTGCCAGCTCACCAGGACAGGGAGAGACCCAGTACTTC.

V usage is TRBV19 and J usage is TRBJ2-4; possibly TRBD1 for D (5 bases). Germline values: CDR1 LNHDA, CDR2 SQIVND (reference sequence). V shed 3 bases and J shed 8 bases, with 17 bases lying between them. The CDR3 contains 15 residues. As DNA, the CDR3 is TGTGCCAGTAGTATCCCAGGGTCCCCTGCGGACATTCAGTACTTC. Translation gives CASSIPGSPADIQYF.

This chain connects TRBV19 to TRBJ2-2; 8 bases fit TRBD2. CDR1 and CDR2 from the germline V gene are LNHDA and SQIVND (reference sequence). The length of the CDR3 is 15 residues. Trimming took 3 bases from V and 5 from J; bases not matched to a gene: 5. Here the CDR3 DNA reads TGTGCCAGTAGTATTGTACTAGCGGTGACCGGGGAGCTGTTTTTT. It is translated as CASSIVLAVTGELFF.